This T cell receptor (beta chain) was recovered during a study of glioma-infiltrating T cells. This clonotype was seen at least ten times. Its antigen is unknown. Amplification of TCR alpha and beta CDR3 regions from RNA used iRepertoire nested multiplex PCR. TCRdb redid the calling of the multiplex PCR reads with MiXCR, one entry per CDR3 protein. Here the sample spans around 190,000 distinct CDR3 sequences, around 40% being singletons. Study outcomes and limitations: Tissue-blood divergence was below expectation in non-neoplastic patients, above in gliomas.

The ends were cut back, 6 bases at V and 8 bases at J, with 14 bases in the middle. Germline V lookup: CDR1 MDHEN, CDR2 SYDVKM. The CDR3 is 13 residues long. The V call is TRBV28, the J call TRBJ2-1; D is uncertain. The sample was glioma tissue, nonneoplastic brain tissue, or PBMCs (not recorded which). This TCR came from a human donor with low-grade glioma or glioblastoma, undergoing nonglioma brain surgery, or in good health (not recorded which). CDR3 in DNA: TGTGCCAGCAGCGGAGCCCCGCTCGATGAGCAGTTCTTC. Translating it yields CASSGAPLDEQFF. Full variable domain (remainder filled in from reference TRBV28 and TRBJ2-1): DVKVTQSSRYLVKRTGEKVFLECVQDMDHENMFWYRQDPGLGLRLIYFSYDVKMKEKGDIPEGYSVSREKKERFSLILESASTNQTSMYLCASSGAPLDEQFFGPGTRLTVL.